The following is a T cell receptor beta chain sequence with its context. From germline, CDR1 is GTSNPN and CDR2 SVGIG (reference sequence). V was trimmed by 4 bases and J by 1 base, leaving 10 bases between them. The CDR3 totals 13 residues. The data were obtained in a study of blood T cells in healthy people across ages. Study at large: With template switching, about one barcoded beta molecule was captured per two T cells.

Healthy Caucasian individuals from Russia aged roughly 6 to 90 were enrolled as donors. Peripheral blood was drawn, around 9.5 milliliters per donor. Researchers report isolating at least 6.5 million PBMCs per sample. PCR was performed a second time for roughly 7 to 12 cycles using a sample-barcoded 5' primer and a J-beta primer mix. In TCRdb, the 5' RACE reads were re-called with MiXCR into one record per CDR3 protein. The data contain about 650,000 distinct CDR3 sequences, over 40% of them singletons. Sequenced material: blood. The rearrangement links TRBV30 to TRBJ1-1; D ambiguous. This sequence originates from a woman at least 80 years old in good health. The CDR3 sequence: CAWKGIGNTEAFF. The CDR3 nucleotides read TGTGCCTGGAAGGGCATTGGGAACACTGAAGCTTTCTTT.